This T cell receptor beta chain was sequenced for a study of graft-versus-host responses after intestinal transplantation. The authors processed graft tissue to release intraepithelial and lamina propria lymphocytes. Clones were read by immunoSEQ multiplex PCR, and TCRdb kept only the in-frame ones, dropping some. The sample lists approximately 15,000 clones, 80% seen once, with about 20% in the top ten. The CDR3 loop spans 13 amino acids. Germline V gene data show CDR1 as MNHNS and CDR2 as SASEGT. The V and J ends lost 9 bases and 6 bases, in that order; junction bases with no gene match: 7. The origin of this receptor is a human patient who received an intestinal transplant, so some T cells may come from the graft donor. The J gene is TRBJ1-5, the V gene TRBV6-1; TRBD1 aligns across 8 bases. Sequences were derived from ileum tissue, sampled 104 days after intestinal transplant. The DNA of the CDR3 is TGTGCCAGTCAACAGGGGGACAGTCAGCCCCAGCATTTT. Translated: CASQQGDSQPQHF.